Here is one T cell receptor (beta chain) with its context. The count of this clone is one. What antigen it recognizes has not been identified. There are no base qualities to consult, and no much larger clone falls within one base. For TCR beta library preparation, roughly 2.2 micrograms of genomic DNA were isolated from cryopreserved PBMCs. High-throughput TCR beta sequencing was performed on longitudinal blood samples from CLL patients receiving ibrutinib monotherapy. The patients took part in an open-label, single-center phase 2 trial of ibrutinib monotherapy. These data belong to a study of cytotoxic CD8 clonotypes in ibrutinib-treated CLL (dated by TCRdb to the early 2020s). Looking at the study overall: The cohort was composed of more than ten relapsed/refractory and about 15 treatment-naive patients; IGHV unmutated status was identified in 17 patients. Partial responses were observed in about 25 patients and complete responses in 2; after a median follow-up of about 69 months, remission was maintained in approximately 14 patients and progression was observed in roughly twelve. Samples at response were collected after a median of 12 months of treatment, with a range of about 6 to 36 months. Of the roughly 86 participants in the trial, about 25 had longitudinal samples available. Every remission and progressive disease sample was obtained while ibrutinib was still being received by the patients. On average, each sample had roughly 250,000 productive templates and about 89,000 productive rearrangements. Cryopreserved peripheral blood mononuclear cells were collected at three points: before therapy, at response, and at either sustained remission or disease progression.

A MiSeq instrument was used for deep resolution sequencing, which targeted depths ranging from 1 in 1 million up to 1 in 200,000 T cells, with coverage averaging 10x for each clonotype. The immunoSEQ hsTCRB Kit was used to generate TCR beta libraries. The paper's data handling went like this. ImmunoSEQ Data Assistant and ImmunoSEQ Analyzer were used for data analysis, and V, D and J genes were assigned according to IMGT definitions. Clonality, with values ranging from 0 to 1, was calculated as one minus the normalized Shannon entropy of productive rearrangement frequencies. Only overrepresented clonotypes making up at least 0.05% of the repertoire of each patient were included in the public clonotype analysis. About twelve age-matched healthy donor repertoires from immuneACCESS were used as controls for clonality. As stored in TCRdb, this immuneACCESS dataset retains in-frame rearrangements with V and J assigned. A fraction of the clones does not appear; measured against another copy, unresolved V genes explain less than half of the discrepancy, and the remainder lacks a known reason. The V and J calls and clone size come from that table; D and trimming were worked out from the DNA. The sample data list some 150,000 clones, and about 84% of these were observed just once. Less than 8.5% of the sample belongs to the ten largest clones.

What the authors observed across the whole study: Sampling times were not matched between sustained-remission and progressing patients, and lymph node repertoires were not studied. Baseline clonality was found to be higher than that of age-matched healthy donors and was strongly correlated with circulating CD8+ T-cell counts. Public clonotypes were rare and either shrank or stayed stable during treatment, and the rise in clonality at ibrutinib response reflected expansion of private clonotypes. An increase in clonality was observed at ibrutinib response, with clonality remaining stable during sustained remission and falling back toward baseline at progression.

From a lookup of the germline V gene, CDR1 and CDR2 are MDHEN and SYDVKM. The CDR3 goes from the cysteine to the phenylalanine over 16 residues. Only the CDR3 DNA stays, 48 bases, in frame from base 1. Ends trimmed: V by 5 bases, J by 7 bases; bases unmatched to a gene: 14. This clonotype was obtained from a human donor with chronic lymphocytic leukemia. The sequenced sample was PBMCs, obtained after 36 months of ibrutinib treatment. The chain was built from TRBV28 and TRBJ1-2, with 9 middle bases fitting TRBD1. The bases are TGTGCCAGCAGTCCACATTATCCGGGACAGGGCCTTGGCTACACCTTC. Translated, this is CASSPHYPGQGLGYTF.